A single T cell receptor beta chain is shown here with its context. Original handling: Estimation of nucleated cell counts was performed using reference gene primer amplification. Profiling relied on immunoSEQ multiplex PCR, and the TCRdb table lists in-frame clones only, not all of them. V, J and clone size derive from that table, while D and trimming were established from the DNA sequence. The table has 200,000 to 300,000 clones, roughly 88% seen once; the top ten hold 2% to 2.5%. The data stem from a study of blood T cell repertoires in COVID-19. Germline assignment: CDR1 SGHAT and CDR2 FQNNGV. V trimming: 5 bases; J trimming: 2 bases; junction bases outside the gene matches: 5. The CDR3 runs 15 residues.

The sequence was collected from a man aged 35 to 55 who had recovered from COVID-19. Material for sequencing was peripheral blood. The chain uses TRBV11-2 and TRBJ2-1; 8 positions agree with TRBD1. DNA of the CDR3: TGTGCCAGCAGCCCCGACAGGGGAACCTACAATGAGCAGTTCTTC. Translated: CASSPDRGTYNEQFF. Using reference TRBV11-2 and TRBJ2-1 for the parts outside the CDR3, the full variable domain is EAGVAQSPRYKIIEKRQSVAFWCNPISGHATLYWYQQILGQGPKLLIQFQNNGVVDDSQLPKDRFSAERLKGVDSTLKIQPAKLEDSAVYLCASSPDRGTYNEQFFGPGTRLTVL.